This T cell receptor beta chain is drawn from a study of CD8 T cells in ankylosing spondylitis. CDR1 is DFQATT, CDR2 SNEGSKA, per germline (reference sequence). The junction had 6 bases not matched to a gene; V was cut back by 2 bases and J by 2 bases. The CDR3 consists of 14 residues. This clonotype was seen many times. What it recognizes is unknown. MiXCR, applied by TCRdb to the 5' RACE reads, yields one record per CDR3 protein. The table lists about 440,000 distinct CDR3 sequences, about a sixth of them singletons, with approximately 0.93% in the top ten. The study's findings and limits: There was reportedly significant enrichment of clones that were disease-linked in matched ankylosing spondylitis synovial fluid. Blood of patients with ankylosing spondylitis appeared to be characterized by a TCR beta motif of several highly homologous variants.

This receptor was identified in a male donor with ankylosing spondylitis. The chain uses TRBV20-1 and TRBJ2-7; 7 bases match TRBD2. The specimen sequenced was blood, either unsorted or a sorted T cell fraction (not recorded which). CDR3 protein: CSARLRESTYEQYF. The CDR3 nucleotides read TGCAGTGCTAGACTGCGGGAGTCAACCTACGAGCAGTACTTC.